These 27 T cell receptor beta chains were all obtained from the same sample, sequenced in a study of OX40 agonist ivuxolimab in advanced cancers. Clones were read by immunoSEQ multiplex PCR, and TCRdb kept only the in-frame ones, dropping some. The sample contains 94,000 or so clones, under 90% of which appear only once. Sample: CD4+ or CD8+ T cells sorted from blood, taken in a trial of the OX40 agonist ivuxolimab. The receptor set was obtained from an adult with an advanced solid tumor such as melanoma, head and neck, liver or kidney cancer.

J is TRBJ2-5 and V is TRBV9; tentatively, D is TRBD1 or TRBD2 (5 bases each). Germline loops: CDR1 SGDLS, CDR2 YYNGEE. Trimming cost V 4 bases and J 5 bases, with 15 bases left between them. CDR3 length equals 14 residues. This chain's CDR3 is CASSLRGSGETQYF. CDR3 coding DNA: TGTGCCAGCAGCCTCCGGGGCTCGGGGGAGACCCAGTACTTC.

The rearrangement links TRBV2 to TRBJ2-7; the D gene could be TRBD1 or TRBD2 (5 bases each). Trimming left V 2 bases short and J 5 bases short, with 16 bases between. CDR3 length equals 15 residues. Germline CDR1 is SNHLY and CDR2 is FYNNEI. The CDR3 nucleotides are TGTGCCAGCAGTGAAAATCGGGGCAGGGCCGACGAGCAGTACTTC. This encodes CASSENRGRADEQYF.

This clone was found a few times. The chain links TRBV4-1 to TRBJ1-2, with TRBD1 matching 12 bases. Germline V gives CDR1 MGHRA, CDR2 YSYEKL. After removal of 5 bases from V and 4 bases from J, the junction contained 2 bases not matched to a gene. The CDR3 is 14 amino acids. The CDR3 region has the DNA TGCGCCAGCAGCACGGGACAGGGGGCCTATGGCTACACCTTC. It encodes CASSTGQGAYGYTF.

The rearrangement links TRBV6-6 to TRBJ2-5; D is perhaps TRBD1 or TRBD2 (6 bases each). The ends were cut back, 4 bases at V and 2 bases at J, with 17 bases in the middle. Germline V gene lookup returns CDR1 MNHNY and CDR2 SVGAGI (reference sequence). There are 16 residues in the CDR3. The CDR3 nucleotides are TGTGCCAGCAGTTTAACAGGCAAGGGGGGTCAAGAGACCCAGTACTTC. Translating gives CASSLTGKGGQETQYF.

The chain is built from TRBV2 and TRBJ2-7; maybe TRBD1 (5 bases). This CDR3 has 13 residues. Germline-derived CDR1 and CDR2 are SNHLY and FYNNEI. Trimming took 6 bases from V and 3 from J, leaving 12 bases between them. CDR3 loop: CASRVTADYEQYF. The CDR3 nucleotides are TGTGCCAGCAGGGTGACAGCCGACTACGAGCAGTACTTC.

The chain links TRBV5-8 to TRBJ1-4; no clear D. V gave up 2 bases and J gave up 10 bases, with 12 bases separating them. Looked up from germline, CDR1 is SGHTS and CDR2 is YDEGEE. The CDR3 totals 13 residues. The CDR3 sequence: CASSLGGRGKLFF. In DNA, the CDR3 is TGTGCCAGCAGCTTAGGAGGGAGAGGAAAACTGTTTTTT.

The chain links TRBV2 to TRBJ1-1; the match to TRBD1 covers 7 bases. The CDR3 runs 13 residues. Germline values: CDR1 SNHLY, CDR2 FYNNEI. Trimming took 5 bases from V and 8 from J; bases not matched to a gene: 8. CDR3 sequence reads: CASSFGQAPEAFF. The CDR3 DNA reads TGTGCCAGCAGTTTCGGACAGGCCCCCGAAGCTTTCTTT.

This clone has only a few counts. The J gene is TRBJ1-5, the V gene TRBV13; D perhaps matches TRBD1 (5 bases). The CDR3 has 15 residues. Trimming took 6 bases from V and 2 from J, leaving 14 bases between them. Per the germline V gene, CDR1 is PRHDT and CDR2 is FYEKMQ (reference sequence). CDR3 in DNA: TGTGCCAGCAGTGGCGGCCAGGGACGCAATCAGCCCCAGCATTTT. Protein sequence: CASSGGQGRNQPQHF.

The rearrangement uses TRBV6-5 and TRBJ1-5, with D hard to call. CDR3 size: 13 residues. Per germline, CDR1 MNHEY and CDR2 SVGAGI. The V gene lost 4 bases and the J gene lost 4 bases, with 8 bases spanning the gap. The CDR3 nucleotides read TGTGCCAGCAGTTCCGACTTGAATCAGCCCCAGCATTTT. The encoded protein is CASSSDLNQPQHF.

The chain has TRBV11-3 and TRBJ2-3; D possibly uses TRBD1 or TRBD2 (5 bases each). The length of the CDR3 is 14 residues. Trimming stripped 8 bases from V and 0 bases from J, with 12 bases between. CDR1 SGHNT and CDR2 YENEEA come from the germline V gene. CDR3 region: CASSPGRSTDTQYF. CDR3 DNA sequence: TGTGCCAGCTCCCCGGGACGAAGCACAGATACGCAGTATTTT.

The CDR3 sequence is CASSPGPSNQPQHF. In nucleotides, the CDR3 is TGTGCCAGCAGCCCTGGGCCGAGTAATCAGCCCCAGCATTTT. This rearrangement joins TRBV5-4 to TRBJ1-5, with unresolved D. Between the trimmed V and J ends, which lost 4 bases and 4 bases, there was a span of 12 bases. The CDR3 runs 14 residues. Germline V CDR1 and CDR2: SGHNT, YYREEE (reference sequence).

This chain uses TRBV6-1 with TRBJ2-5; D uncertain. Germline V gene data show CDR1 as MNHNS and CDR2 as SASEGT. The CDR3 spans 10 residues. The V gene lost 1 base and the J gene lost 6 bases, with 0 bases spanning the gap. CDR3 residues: CASSEETQYF. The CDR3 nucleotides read TGTGCCAGCAGTGAAGAGACCCAGTACTTC.

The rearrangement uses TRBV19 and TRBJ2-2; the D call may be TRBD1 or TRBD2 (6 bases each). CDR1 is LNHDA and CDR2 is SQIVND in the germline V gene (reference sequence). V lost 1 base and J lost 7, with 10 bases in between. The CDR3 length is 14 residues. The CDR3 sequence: CASSIGGAGGELFF. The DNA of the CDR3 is TGTGCCAGTAGTATAGGGGGGGCCGGCGGGGAGCTGTTTTTT.

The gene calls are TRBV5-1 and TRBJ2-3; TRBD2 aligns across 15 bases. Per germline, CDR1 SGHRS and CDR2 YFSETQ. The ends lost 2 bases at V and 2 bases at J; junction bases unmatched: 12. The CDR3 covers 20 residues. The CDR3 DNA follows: TGCGCCAGCAGCTTAAAGGGACTAGCGGGAGGAAAGACATCCACAGATACGCAGTATTTT. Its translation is CASSLKGLAGGKTSTDTQYF.

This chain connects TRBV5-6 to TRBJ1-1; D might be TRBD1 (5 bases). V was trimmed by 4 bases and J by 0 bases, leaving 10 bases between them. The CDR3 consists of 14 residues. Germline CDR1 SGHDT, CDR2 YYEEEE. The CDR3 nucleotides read TGTGCCAGCAGCCAAGGACACTTGAACACTGAAGCTTTCTTT. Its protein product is CASSQGHLNTEAFF.

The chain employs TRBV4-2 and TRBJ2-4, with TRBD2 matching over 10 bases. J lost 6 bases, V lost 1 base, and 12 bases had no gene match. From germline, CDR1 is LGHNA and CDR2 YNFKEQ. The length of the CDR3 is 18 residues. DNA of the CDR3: TGTGCCAGCAGCCAAGCACAGGTACTAGCGGGACCGGGAAACATTCAGTACTTC. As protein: CASSQAQVLAGPGNIQYF.

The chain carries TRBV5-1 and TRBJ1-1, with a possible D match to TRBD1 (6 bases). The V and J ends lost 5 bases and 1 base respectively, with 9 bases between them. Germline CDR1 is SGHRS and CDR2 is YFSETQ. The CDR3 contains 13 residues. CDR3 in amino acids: CASSDRTNTEAFF. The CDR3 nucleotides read TGCGCCAGCAGTGACAGGACGAACACTGAAGCTTTCTTT.

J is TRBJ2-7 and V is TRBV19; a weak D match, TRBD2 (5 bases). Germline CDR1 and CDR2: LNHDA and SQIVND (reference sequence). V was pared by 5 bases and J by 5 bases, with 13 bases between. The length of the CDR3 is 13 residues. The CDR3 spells CASSADPRDEQYF. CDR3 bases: TGTGCCAGTAGTGCCGACCCGCGGGACGAGCAGTACTTC.

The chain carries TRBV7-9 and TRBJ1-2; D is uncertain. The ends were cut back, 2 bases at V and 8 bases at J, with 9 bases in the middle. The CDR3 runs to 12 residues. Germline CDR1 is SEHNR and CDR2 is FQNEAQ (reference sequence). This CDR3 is CASSLKDEGYTF. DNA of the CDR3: TGTGCCAGCAGCTTAAAAGACGAAGGCTACACCTTC.

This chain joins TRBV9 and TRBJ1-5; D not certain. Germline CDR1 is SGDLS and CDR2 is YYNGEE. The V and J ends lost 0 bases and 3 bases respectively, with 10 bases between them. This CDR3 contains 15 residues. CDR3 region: CASSVGGQYNQPQHF. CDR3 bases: TGTGCCAGCAGCGTAGGGGGTCAGTACAATCAGCCCCAGCATTTT.

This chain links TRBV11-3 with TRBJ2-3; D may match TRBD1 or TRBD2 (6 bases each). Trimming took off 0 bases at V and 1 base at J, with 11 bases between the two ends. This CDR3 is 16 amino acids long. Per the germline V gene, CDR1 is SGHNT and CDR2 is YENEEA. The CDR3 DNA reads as TGTGCCAGCAGCTTAGATGGGGGGCCGGGCACAGATACGCAGTATTTT. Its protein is CASSLDGGPGTDTQYF.

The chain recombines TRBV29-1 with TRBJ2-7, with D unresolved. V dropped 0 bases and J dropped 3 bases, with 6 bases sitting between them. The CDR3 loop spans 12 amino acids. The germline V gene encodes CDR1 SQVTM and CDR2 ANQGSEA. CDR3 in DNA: TGCAGCGTTGAAGATAAATTCTACGAGCAGTACTTC. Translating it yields CSVEDKFYEQYF.

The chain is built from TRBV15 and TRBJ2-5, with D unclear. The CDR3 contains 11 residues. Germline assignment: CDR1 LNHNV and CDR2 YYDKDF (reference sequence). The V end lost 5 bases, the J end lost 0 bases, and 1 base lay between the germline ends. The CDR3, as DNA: TGTGCCACCAGCGACCAAGAGACCCAGTACTTC. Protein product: CATSDQETQYF.

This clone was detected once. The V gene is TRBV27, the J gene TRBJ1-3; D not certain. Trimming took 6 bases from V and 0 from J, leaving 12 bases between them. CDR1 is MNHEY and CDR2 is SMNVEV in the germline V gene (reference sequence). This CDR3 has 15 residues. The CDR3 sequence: CASRMDRSSGNTIYF. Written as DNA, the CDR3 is TGTGCCAGCAGGATGGACCGCAGCTCTGGAAACACCATATATTTT.

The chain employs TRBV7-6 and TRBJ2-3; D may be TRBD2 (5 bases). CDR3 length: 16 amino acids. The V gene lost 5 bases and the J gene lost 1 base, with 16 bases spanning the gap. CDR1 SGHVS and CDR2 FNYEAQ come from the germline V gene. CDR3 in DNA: TGTGCCAGCAGCCCTCGGGTGGCGGGTGGCACAGATACGCAGTATTTT. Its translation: CASSPRVAGGTDTQYF. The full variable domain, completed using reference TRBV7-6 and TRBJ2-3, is GAGVSQSPRYKVTKRGQDVALRCDPISGHVSLYWYRQALGQGPEFLTYFNYEAQQDKSGLPNDRFSAERPEGSISTLTIQRTEQRDSAMYRCASSPRVAGGTDTQYFGPGTRLTVL.

As DNA, the CDR3 is TGTGCCAGCAGGGTGACAGCCGACTACGAGCAGTACTTC. Translation gives CASRVTADYEQYF. The chain joins TRBV2 to TRBJ2-5; the D gene is possibly TRBD1 (5 bases). TRBJ2-7 explains the end of the DNA better; the J call may be wrong. Germline assignment: CDR1 SNHLY and CDR2 FYNNEI. The CDR3 extends over 13 amino acids.

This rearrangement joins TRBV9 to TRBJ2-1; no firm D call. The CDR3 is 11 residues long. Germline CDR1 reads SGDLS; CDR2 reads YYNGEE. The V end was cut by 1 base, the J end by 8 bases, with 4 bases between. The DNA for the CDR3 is TGTGCCAGCAGCGTAAACGATGAGCAGTTCTTC. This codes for CASSVNDEQFF.